Listed below are T cell receptor beta chains from one sample, sequenced in a study of T cell responses to AZD1222 COVID-19 vaccine. Profiling relied on immunoSEQ multiplex PCR, and the TCRdb table lists in-frame clones only, not all of them. In the table there are 100,000 to 150,000 clones, about 88% of which are singletons. The specimen was peripheral blood, collected on day 0 of AZD1222 vaccination. The receptors originated from an adult in good health. Each CDR3 is given with its conserved first and last residue. The D gene is left open where the match is weak. Part of the rows lack a size; the others show once, few, many or a class for expanded clones.

size,V,D,J,length,DNA,CDR3
few,TRBV4-3,-,TRBJ2-3,14,TGCGCCAGCAGCCAAGATCCCCTCACAGATACGCAGTATTTT,CASSQDPLTDTQYF
-,TRBV2,TRBD1,TRBJ2-1,16,TGTGCCAGCAGGGGTAGGGACAGGGCCTCCTACAATGAGCAGTTCTTC,CASRGRDRASYNEQFF
-,TRBV9,-,TRBJ1-5,15,TGTGCCAGCAGCGTGGAGGGTAATAGCAATCAGCCCCAGCATTTT,CASSVEGNSNQPQHF
few,TRBV18,-,TRBJ1-5,13,TGTGCCAGCTCATATTTGGGGGATCAGCCCCAGCATTTT,CASSYLGDQPQHF
-,TRBV5-1,-,TRBJ1-1,12,TGCGCCAGCAGCCCGAGGGGGGCTGAAGCTTTCTTT,CASSPRGAEAFF
-,TRBV1,-,TRBJ2-3,16,TGCACCAGCAGCTCTATCGGCCTGCCGGTCGCAGATACGCAGTATTTT,CTSSSIGLPVADTQYF
-,TRBV14,-,TRBJ2-7,14,TGTGCCAGCAGCCAAAGACAGAGCTCCTACGAGCAGTACTTC,CASSQRQSSYEQYF
few,TRBV5-8,-,TRBJ1-5,15,TGTGCCAGCGGAGGGGGTCAGGATAGCAATCAGCCCCAGCATTTT,CASGGGQDSNQPQHF
-,TRBV7-2,TRBD2,TRBJ2-2,16,TGTGCCAGCAGCTTAAAGGGCCTAGCGGGGGCCGGGGAGCTGTTTTTT,CASSLKGLAGAGELFF
once,TRBV4-1,-,TRBJ1-1,16,TGCGCCAGCAGCCAAGAACCGGGGCGATTAAACACTGAAGCTTTCTTT,CASSQEPGRLNTEAFF
once,TRBV28,TRBD1,TRBJ1-6,12,TGTGCCAGCGGACAGGGTTCTTCACCCCTCCACTTT,CASGQGSSPLHF
few,TRBV29-1,-,TRBJ1-1,13,TGCAGCGCCGAAGGGACGGAGGGCACTGAAGCTTTCTTT,CSAEGTEGTEAFF
-,TRBV28,-,TRBJ1-5,15,TGTGCCAGCAGTTATGGAGGTGAAGGCAATCAGCCCCAGCATTTT,CASSYGGEGNQPQHF
-,TRBV27,-,TRBJ2-7,18,TGTGCCAGCAGCCCCTTCCCGGGACCGCCCGGCGTTGGGAACGAGCAGTACTTC,CASSPFPGPPGVGNEQYF
-,TRBV7-9,-,TRBJ2-3,14,TGTGCCAGCAGCCCCTATCGGACAGCCGATACGCAGTATTTT,CASSPYRTADTQYF
-,TRBV6-5,TRBD1,TRBJ1-1,14,TGTGCCAGCAGTTTGGGACAGGGAGGCACTGAAGCTTTCTTT,CASSLGQGGTEAFF
-,TRBV14,-,TRBJ1-3,16,TGTGCCAGCAGCCAAGCTCGGTTCATCTCTGGAAACACCATATATTTT,CASSQARFISGNTIYF
-,TRBV7-8,-,TRBJ2-1,16,TGTGCCAGCAGCTTCTCCCTGGCGGATACCTACAATGAGCAGTTCTTC,CASSFSLADTYNEQFF
-,TRBV5-6,-,TRBJ2-7,15,TGTGCCAGCAGCTTGGGCGCTGCTTCCCCCTACGAGCAGTACTTC,CASSLGAASPYEQYF
-,TRBV7-9,-,TRBJ1-4,14,TGTGCCAGCAGCTTCGGGGCGGGTGGGGAAAAACTGTTTTTT,CASSFGAGGEKLFF
-,TRBV10-2,-,TRBJ1-1,15,TGCGCCAGCAGTGAGTCGGGGGATTTGAACACTGAAGCTTTCTTT,CASSESGDLNTEAFF
few,TRBV11-3,TRBD2,TRBJ2-2,15,TGTGCCAGCAGCCAGGGACTAGCGGGGGCCGGGGAGCTGTTTTTT,CASSQGLAGAGELFF
-,TRBV5-4,TRBD1,TRBJ1-6,15,TGTGCCAGCAGCCCCGGGACAGGCCATAATTCACCCCTCCACTTT,CASSPGTGHNSPLHF
-,TRBV19,TRBD2,TRBJ2-3,16,TGTGCCAGTAGGTCCGTGGCTAGCGGAAACACAGATACGCAGTATTTT,CASRSVASGNTDTQYF
-,TRBV24-1,-,TRBJ1-5,13,TGTGCCACCAGTGATTTAAGCCTCCAGCCCCAGCATTTT,CATSDLSLQPQHF
-,TRBV18,-,TRBJ2-7,17,TGTGCCAGCTCACCACCCTCTCCGGGGCCCCACTCCTACGAGCAGTACTTC,CASSPPSPGPHSYEQYF
-,TRBV19,TRBD1,TRBJ1-2,15,TGTGCCTCTGCTCTGTGGGGACAGGGAGGAGCTGGCTACACCTTC,CASALWGQGGAGYTF
-,TRBV4-3,TRBD2,TRBJ2-7,17,TGCGCCAGCAGCCAAGATACCGGCGGGGGGCCCTCCTACGAGCAGTACTTC,CASSQDTGGGPSYEQYF
-,TRBV21-1,-,TRBJ1-6,21,TGTGCCAGCAGCACGGTGCGGACCGGGACAGGAGCACCCCCCTATAATTCACCCCTCCACTTT,CASSTVRTGTGAPPYNSPLHF
-,TRBV5-1,TRBD1,TRBJ2-7,16,TGCGCCAGCAGCTTGGCCGCGACAGGGAGCTCCTACGAGCAGTACTTC,CASSLAATGSSYEQYF
-,TRBV3-1/TRBV3-2,-,TRBJ2-7,12,TGTGCCAGCAGCCAATCCGCTGCCGAGCAGTACTTC,CASSQSAAEQYF
-,TRBV27,-,TRBJ1-2,14,TGTGCCAGCAGTCCTCGTCAGGGAGGATATGGCTACACCTTC,CASSPRQGGYGYTF
-,TRBV7-3,TRBD2,TRBJ2-7,18,TGTGCCAGCAGCTTTAAATTCCCAATAGCGGGGGAAACCTACGAGCAGTACTTC,CASSFKFPIAGETYEQYF
-,TRBV5-6,-,TRBJ2-1,11,TGTGCCAGCAGCTTGGGGAATGAGCAGTTCTTC,CASSLGNEQFF
-,TRBV2,TRBD2,TRBJ2-3,16,TGTGCCAGCAGTGGCGGGGCTAGCGGTAGCACAGATACGCAGTATTTT,CASSGGASGSTDTQYF